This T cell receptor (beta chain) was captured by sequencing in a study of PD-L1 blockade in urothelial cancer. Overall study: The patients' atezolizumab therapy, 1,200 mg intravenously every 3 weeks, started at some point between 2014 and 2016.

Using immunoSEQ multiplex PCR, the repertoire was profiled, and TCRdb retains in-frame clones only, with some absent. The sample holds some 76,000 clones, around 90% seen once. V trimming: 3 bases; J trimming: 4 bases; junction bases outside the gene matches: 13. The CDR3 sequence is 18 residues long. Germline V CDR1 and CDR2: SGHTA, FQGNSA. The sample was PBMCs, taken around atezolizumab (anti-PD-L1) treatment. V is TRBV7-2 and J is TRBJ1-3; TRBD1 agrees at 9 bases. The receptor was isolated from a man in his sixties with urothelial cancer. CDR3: CASSLAGWTGVGGNTIYF. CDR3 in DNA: TGTGCCAGCAGCTTGGCCGGTTGGACAGGGGTGGGAGGAAACACCATATATTTT. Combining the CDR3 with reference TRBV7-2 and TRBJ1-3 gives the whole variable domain GAGVSQSPSNKVTEKGKDVELRCDPISGHTALYWYRQSLGQGLEFLIYFQGNSAPDKSGLPSDRFSAERTGGSVSTLTIQRTQQEDSAVYLCASSLAGWTGVGGNTIYFGEGSWLTVV.